Listed below are T cell receptor beta chains from one sample, sequenced in a study of early T cells in non-severe SARS-CoV-2 infection. TCRdb reprocessed the 5' RACE reads with MiXCR, giving one entry per CDR3 protein. The sample includes about 72,000 distinct CDR3 sequences, roughly a tenth of them seen just once. Sequences were derived from whole blood, sampled at baseline. The receptors derive from an adult who was a healthcare worker with PCR-confirmed SARS-CoV-2 infection or an uninfected control (not recorded which). Both conserved end residues are part of each CDR3.

>13|TRBV5-1
CASSTTGSYGYTF
>14|TRBV3-2
CASRGTGGANTQYF
>14|TRBV7-2
CASSVDRAPGALHF
>13|TRBV3-1
CASSRDLNYGYTF
>13|TRBV29-1
CSVVAGEFYEQYF
>14|TRBV12-5
CASGFEDGSYEQYF
>14|TRBV6-6
CASRRGATNEKLFF
>12|TRBV20-1
CSAQGGSYGHTF
>14|TRBV7-9
CASSAVISSYEQYF
>16|TRBV5-1
CASRGFRQGATGELFF
>13|TRBV11-2
CASRGDSLYEQYF
>15|TRBV7-2
CASSWPQGSNTEAFF
>16|TRBV10-3
CAISQTLTGVDLEQYF
>12|TRBV2
CASSGKIYEQYF
>15|TRBV7-2
CASSRDRGAQETQYF
>16|TRBV6-6
CASSPGQGSTNYGYTF
>14|TRBV5-1
CASSSGQGGGELFF
>13|TRBV7-3
CASSATGADTQYF
>16|TRBV3-1
CASSQDPQEKNTEAFF
>14|TRBV7-2
CASSLGEGTGTQYF
>18|TRBV6-2/TRBV6-3
CASSYSSWGDGFSSEAFF
>15|TRBV13
CASTQGGAPPYEQYF
>15|TRBV19
CASSPLTGGVQPQHF
>14|TRBV7-2
CASSGDRGPYEQYF